The source of this T cell receptor beta chain is a study of beta chain features in type 1 diabetes. Study-wide findings and caveats: Naive, central memory and regulatory TCRB repertoires appeared more similar among patients than healthy donors. Moderate yet significant TCRB CDR3 shortening was seen in Type 1 diabetes patients in all four CD4+ subsets.

Between the trimmed V and J ends, which lost 10 bases and 4 bases, there was a span of 8 bases. Germline lookup yields CDR1 MDHEN and CDR2 SYDVKM. The CDR3 runs 10 residues. At least ten counts were recorded for this clone. The antigen is not known. Expressed TCRB transcripts were sequenced, since all the RNA that had been isolated was reverse transcribed. Generated by immunoSEQ multiplex PCR, the TCRdb table keeps only in-frame clones and is missing some. The table has 300,000 to 450,000 clones, around 10% seen once. V usage is TRBV28 and J usage is TRBJ2-7; possibly TRBD1 or TRBD2 for D (5 bases each). Sequenced sample: central memory CD4+ T cells from blood. This TCR was sampled from a man aged 30 to 39 with type 1 diabetes. CDR3 DNA: TGTGCCACCGGGGCATACGAGCAGTACTTC. Encoded protein: CATGAYEQYF.